This TCR beta chain was sequenced for a study of T cell repertoires in cytomegalovirus infection. This clonotype was counted ten times or more. What it binds is unknown. Study results and caveats: HLA-C-restricted, CMV-specific TCR beta clonotypes were dominant ex vivo.

The germline gives CDR1 SGHVS, CDR2 FQNEAQ. V gave up 2 bases and J gave up 6 bases, with 14 bases separating them. The CDR3 extends over 15 amino acids. Each CDR3 protein is one row after TCRdb ran MiXCR on the reads. Of approximately 1,000,000 distinct CDR3 sequences in the sample, approximately 33% are singletons; the top ten hold 10% to 15%. This receptor was obtained from a human donor in good health (CMV status not recorded). Some clones in this sample may be carry-over from other donors' samples. The chain employs TRBV7-8 and TRBJ2-1; D call uncertain. Sample: cultured CD8+ T cells from PBMCs, taken from culture after CMV antigen stimulation. CDR3 nucleotides: TGTGCCAGCAGCTTAAACCCCTCATGGATCAATGAGCAGTTCTTC. Translating it yields CASSLNPSWINEQFF.